The 11 T cell receptor beta chains presented below share a single source sample, sequenced in a study of tumor-infiltrating lymphocytes in oesophageal squamous cell carcinoma. TCRdb passed the PCR reads through MiXCR, listing each CDR3 protein once. The sample has about 15,000 distinct CDR3 sequences; roughly 50% are singletons. The sample was esophageal tumor tissue. Receptors were obtained from a female donor with esophageal squamous cell carcinoma.

CDR3 in DNA: TGTGCCAGCAGTACGACAGAGACCCAGTACTTC. It translates to CASSTTETQYF. The chain has TRBV6-5 and TRBJ2-1; the D is unclear. The DNA matches TRBJ2-5 better at its end, which makes the J call doubtful. Per germline, CDR1 MNHEY and CDR2 SVGAGI. The CDR3 has 11 residues.

This clonotype appeared a few times. The rearrangement uses TRBV7-2 and TRBJ2-3; D is ambiguous. The CDR3 length is 12 residues. V was shortened by 4 bases and J by 5 bases, with 7 bases between the two germline ends. The germline CDR1 and CDR2 sequences are SGHTA and FQGNSA. CDR3 DNA: TGTGCCAGCAGCTCAGTAGGAGATACGCAGTATTTT. Its protein is CASSSVGDTQYF. Using reference TRBV7-2 and TRBJ2-3 for the parts outside the CDR3, the full variable domain is GAGVSQSPSNKVTEKGKDVELRCDPISGHTALYWYRQSLGQGLEFLIYFQGNSAPDKSGLPSDRFSAERTGGSVSTLTIQRTQQEDSAVYLCASSSVGDTQYFGPGTRLTVL.

This rearrangement joins TRBV28 to TRBJ2-7, with 9 bases fitting TRBD2. There are 16 residues in the CDR3. Germline lookup yields CDR1 MDHEN and CDR2 SYDVKM. V lost 4 bases to trimming and J lost 2 bases; unmatched junction nucleotides: 9. CDR3 sequence reads: CASSSPNSGSPYEQYF. The CDR3 coding sequence is TGTGCCAGCAGTTCCCCTAATAGCGGGAGTCCCTACGAGCAGTACTTC.

This clonotype was counted ten times or more. One junction end does not reproduce the germline sequence, and a read error may be involved. The V call is TRBV27, the J call TRBJ2-2, with D perhaps TRBD1 or TRBD2 (5 bases each). CDR1 is MNHEY, CDR2 SMNVEV, per germline (reference sequence). This CDR3 comprises 13 residues. Here the CDR3 reads CASSSSLRDRLHF. Written as DNA, the CDR3 is TGTGCCAGCAGTTCATCCCTTCGGGACCGACTACATTTT.

This clonotype was seen a few times. This chain connects TRBV7-2 to TRBJ1-6, with 7 bases matching TRBD1. Germline values: CDR1 SGHTA, CDR2 FQGNSA. V shed 4 bases and J 8 bases; nucleotides not matched to a gene: 8. The CDR3 is made up of 15 amino acids. The CDR3 here is CASSWGQSNDSPLHF. DNA for the CDR3: TGTGCCAGCAGCTGGGGACAGTCGAACGATTCACCCCTCCACTTT. The full variable domain, its missing parts supplied by reference TRBV7-2 and TRBJ1-6, is GAGVSQSPSNKVTEKGKDVELRCDPISGHTALYWYRQSLGQGLEFLIYFQGNSAPDKSGLPSDRFSAERTGGSVSTLTIQRTQQEDSAVYLCASSWGQSNDSPLHFGNGTRLTVT.

The chain combines TRBV28 with TRBJ1-4, with TRBD1 identical over 8 bases. The J call may be wrong; the DNA end is better matched by TRBJ1-5. CDR1 and CDR2 from the germline V gene are MDHEN and SYDVKM. The CDR3 contains 17 residues. The CDR3 DNA reads as TGTGCCAGCAGCGTGTTTTTTAGACAGGGGAGCAATCAGCCCCAGCATTTT. This sequence encodes CASSVFFRQGSNQPQHF.

V usage is TRBV6-5 and J usage is TRBJ2-3, with 8 bases fitting TRBD2. This CDR3 is built from 16 residues. CDR1 and CDR2 (germline): MNHEY, SVGAGI. The V gene end was trimmed by 6 bases and the J gene end by 5 bases; junction bases not matched to a gene: 13. The CDR3, as DNA: TGTGCCAGCAGCCCGCTTGGAGTAGCGGGAAAAGATACGCAGTATTTT. This translates into CASSPLGVAGKDTQYF.

The gene calls are TRBV6-6 and TRBJ2-5; perhaps TRBD1 as D (6 bases). The J call is doubtful: the DNA matches TRBJ2-7 better. CDR3 size: 12 residues. Germline V gene lookup returns CDR1 MNHNY and CDR2 SVGAGI (reference sequence). Here the CDR3 DNA reads TGTGCCAGCAGTTACGCAGGGGTCGAGCAGTACTTC. Residues: CASSYAGVEQYF.

This clonotype has ten or more counts. The V call is TRBV7-9, the J call TRBJ2-1, with D hard to call. Looked up from germline, CDR1 is SEHNR and CDR2 is FQNEAQ (reference sequence). Trimming left V 5 bases short and J 2 bases short, with 16 bases between. The CDR3 loop spans 16 amino acids. CDR3 sequence reads: CASSRLGQLTYNEQFF. CDR3 DNA: TGTGCCAGCAGCCGCCTAGGGCAGCTGACCTACAATGAGCAGTTCTTC. Full variable domain (outside the CDR3, taken from reference TRBV7-9 and TRBJ2-1): DTGVSQNPRHKITKRGQNVTFRCDPISEHNRLYWYRQTLGQGPEFLTYFQNEAQLEKSRLLSDRFSAERPKGSFSTLEIQRTEQGDSAMYLCASSRLGQLTYNEQFFGPGTRLTVL.

Note on this clonotype: This may be a read error, as it is one base from a much larger clone. CDR3 DNA: TGTGCCAGCAGTTTATCAGGTGGGCTCGAGCAGTTCTTC. Encoded protein: CASSLSGGLEQFF. The genes are TRBV27 and TRBJ2-1, with D unclear. Trimming removed 0 bases from V and 10 bases from J, with 10 bases in between. Germline loops: CDR1 MNHEY, CDR2 SMNVEV (reference sequence). The CDR3 is 13 residues long.

Points on this clonotype: Because the CDR3 is missing its conserved closing phenylalanine or tryptophan, this is likely a read error. The chain recombines TRBV6-1 with TRBJ1-2; D unresolved. V dropped 0 bases and J dropped 6 bases, with 5 bases sitting between them. The CDR3 totals 12 residues. CDR1 MNHNS and CDR2 SASEGT come from the germline V gene. CDR3 bases: TGTGCCAGCAGTGAAGCAGGCAATGGCTACACCTGC. Protein product: CASSEAGNGYTC.